A single sample gave rise to the 13 T cell receptor beta chains below, sequenced in a study of T cells in localized non-small cell lung cancer. TCRdb's copy holds only in-frame clones and misses some; the assay was immunoSEQ multiplex PCR. The data hold 70,000 to 95,000 clones, with just over 90% observed a single time. The specimen comprised PBMCs, sampled before any cancer treatment. Receptors originate from a woman between 35 and 75 years old with stage II squamous cell lung carcinoma.

The V and J genes are TRBV9 and TRBJ2-3; D call uncertain. V lost 3 bases and J 3 bases, leaving 11 bases between the germline ends. CDR3 size: 14 residues. Germline-derived CDR1 and CDR2 are SGDLS and YYNGEE. CDR3 region: CASSARRWTDTQYF. CDR3 DNA sequence: TGTGCCAGCAGCGCTCGACGATGGACAGATACGCAGTATTTT.

This chain joins TRBV7-9 and TRBJ1-2, with 9 nucleotides matching TRBD1. V trimming: 5 bases; J trimming: 2 bases; junction bases outside the gene matches: 6. The CDR3 loop spans 15 amino acids. The germline V gene encodes CDR1 SEHNR and CDR2 FQNEAQ (reference sequence). CDR3 region: CASSGRDRDNYGYTF. The CDR3 coding sequence is TGTGCCAGCAGCGGACGGGACAGGGACAACTATGGCTACACCTTC.

As for this clone: One end of the junction is discordant with germline, which a read error may explain. The chain links TRBV19 to TRBJ2-7; D is perhaps TRBD2 (6 bases). CDR3 length: 13 residues. Germline V gives CDR1 LNHDA, CDR2 SQIVND (reference sequence). The CDR3 loop reads CASSITGETGEFF. Written as DNA, the CDR3 is TGTGCCAGTAGTATTACCGGGGAGACGGGGGAATTTTTC.

The gene calls are TRBV18 and TRBJ1-4, with D unresolved. CDR1 KGHSH and CDR2 LQKENI come from the germline V gene. The CDR3 spans 10 residues. The V and J ends lost 6 bases and 8 bases respectively, with 4 bases between them. This CDR3 is CASSGEKLFF. CDR3 bases: TGTGCCAGCTCTGGGGAAAAACTGTTTTTT.

The rearrangement joins TRBV5-1 to TRBJ2-3; D could derive from TRBD1 or TRBD2 (5 bases each). The germline gives CDR1 SGHRS, CDR2 YFSETQ. Trimming left V 7 bases short and J 1 base short, with 13 bases between. This CDR3 comprises 14 residues. In DNA, the CDR3 is TGCGCCAGCCGACGGGACGGCCGCACAGATACGCAGTATTTT. The encoded protein is CASRRDGRTDTQYF.

V gene TRBV19 combines with J gene TRBJ1-1; TRBD1 might be the D (6 bases). V gave up 6 bases and J gave up 6 bases, with 20 bases separating them. Germline values: CDR1 LNHDA, CDR2 SQIVND (reference sequence). The CDR3 has 15 residues. Here the CDR3 DNA reads TGTGCCAGTAGAACAATGGACAGACAACTACCTGAAGCTTTCTTT. Translating it yields CASRTMDRQLPEAFF.

The chain carries TRBV7-2 and TRBJ1-1; weak D call: TRBD1 (6 bases). The CDR3 spans 15 residues. The V and J ends lost 1 base and 8 bases respectively, with 17 bases between them. The germline V gene encodes CDR1 SGHTA and CDR2 FQGNSA. CDR3 nucleotide sequence: TGTGCCAGCAGCTTAGACACAGGGACGTATAAAGAAGCTTTCTTT. Translation gives CASSLDTGTYKEAFF.

The CDR3 is CASTTGVGTLKQETQYF. CDR3 sequence (DNA): TGTGCTAGTACAACGGGGGTGGGGACTCTTAAACAAGAGACCCAGTACTTC. The V and J genes are TRBV12-5 and TRBJ2-5; possible D gene TRBD2, 6 bases. V was cut by 8 bases and J by 2 bases, with 24 bases left in between. This CDR3 has 17 amino acids. Germline V CDR1 and CDR2: LGHNT, FRNRAP.

This chain connects TRBV5-6 to TRBJ2-1; no definite D call. The CDR3 sequence is 15 residues long. The germline V and J ends were trimmed by 2 bases and 0 bases, with 9 bases remaining between them. The germline CDR1 and CDR2 sequences are SGHDT and YYEEEE. The CDR3, as DNA: TGTGCCAGCAGCTTTCCTGTCAGCTCCTACAATGAGCAGTTCTTC. This gives the protein CASSFPVSSYNEQFF.

The chain uses TRBV6-5 and TRBJ1-1, with D perhaps TRBD1 (6 bases). V lost 2 bases and J 9 bases, leaving 10 bases between the germline ends. The germline gives CDR1 MNHEY, CDR2 SVGAGI. The CDR3 runs 12 residues. The CDR3 DNA reads TGTGCCAGCAGTTACCCCCAGGGGAAAGCTTTCTTT. Amino acids: CASSYPQGKAFF.

V is TRBV11-2 and J is TRBJ1-1; D not resolved. The germline V gene encodes CDR1 SGHAT and CDR2 FQNNGV. CDR3 length: 16 residues. Deletions cut 4 bases from V and 5 bases from J, with 20 bases between. CDR3 DNA sequence: TGTGCCAGCAGCTCCCCTATAGTAGGTTTGGGGACTGAAGCTTTCTTT. Its protein is CASSSPIVGLGTEAFF.

V and J are TRBV10-3 and TRBJ2-3, with 10 positions matching TRBD2. This CDR3 region has 13 residues. After removal of 10 bases from V and 2 bases from J, the junction contained 3 bases not matched to a gene. Per the germline V gene, CDR1 is ENHRY and CDR2 is SYGVKD. The CDR3 region is CATGLAVTDTQYF. The CDR3 DNA sequence: TGTGCCACCGGACTAGCGGTCACAGATACGCAGTATTTT.

The chain uses TRBV6-6 and TRBJ1-4; D remains unclear. This CDR3 is built from 13 residues. Deletions cut 6 bases from V and 8 bases from J, with 13 bases between. CDR1 is MNHNY, CDR2 SVGAGI, per germline (reference sequence). The CDR3 loop is CASSLLLGEKLFF. For the CDR3, the DNA is TGTGCCAGCAGCTTACTACTAGGGGAAAAACTGTTTTTT.